The T cell receptor beta chain described here comes from a study of blood T cell repertoires in COVID-19. On the study more broadly: T cells, B-cell-depleted T cells, or PBMCs supplied cDNA or gDNA.

Profiling relied on immunoSEQ multiplex PCR, and the TCRdb table lists in-frame clones only, not all of them. This sample has some 70,000 clones, with 90% found just once. This CDR3 is 18 amino acids long. The origin of this receptor is a woman of 80 years or more with active COVID-19. Input material: peripheral blood. This chain uses TRBV21-1 with TRBJ2-2; the table's D gene call, TRBD2, was not cross checked with the DNA. TRBV21-1 corresponds to a pseudogene. CDR3 coding DNA: TGTGCAATCTTCCGTTTCATCCGGGACTATGGGAACACCGGGGAGCTGTTTTTT. Protein sequence: CAIFRFIRDYGNTGELFF.